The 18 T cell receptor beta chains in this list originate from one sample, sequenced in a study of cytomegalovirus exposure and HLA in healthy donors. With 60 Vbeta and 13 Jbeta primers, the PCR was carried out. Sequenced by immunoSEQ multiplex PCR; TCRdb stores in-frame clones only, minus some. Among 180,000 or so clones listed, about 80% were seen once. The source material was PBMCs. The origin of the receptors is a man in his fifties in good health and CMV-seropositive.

CDR3 DNA: TGTGCCAGCAGCTTAGACGGCGTGCAAGCGGGGGAGCAGTACTTC. It codes for CASSLDGVQAGEQYF. The V gene is TRBV7-2, the J gene TRBJ2-7; TRBD2 agrees at 7 bases. The CDR3 totals 15 residues. V lost 1 base and J lost 7; bases outside the gene matches: 10. Germline values: CDR1 SGHTA, CDR2 FQGNSA.

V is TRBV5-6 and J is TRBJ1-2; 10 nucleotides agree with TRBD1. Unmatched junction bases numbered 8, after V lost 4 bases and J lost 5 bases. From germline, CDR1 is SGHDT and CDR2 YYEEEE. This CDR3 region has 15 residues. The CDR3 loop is CASSPGTGAVYGYTF. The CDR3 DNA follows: TGTGCCAGCAGCCCCGGGACAGGGGCCGTTTATGGCTACACCTTC.

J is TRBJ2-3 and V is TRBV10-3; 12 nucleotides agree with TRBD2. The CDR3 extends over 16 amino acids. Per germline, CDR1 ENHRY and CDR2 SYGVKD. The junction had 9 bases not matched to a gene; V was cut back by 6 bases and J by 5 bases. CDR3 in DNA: TGTGCCATCAGCTTTGGACTAGCGGGGCCCGGAGATACGCAGTATTTT. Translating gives CAISFGLAGPGDTQYF.

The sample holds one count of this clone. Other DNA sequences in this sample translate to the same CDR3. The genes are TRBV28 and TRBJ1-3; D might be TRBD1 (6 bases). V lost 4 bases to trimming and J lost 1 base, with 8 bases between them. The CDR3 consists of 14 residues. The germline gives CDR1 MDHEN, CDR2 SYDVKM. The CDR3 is CASSSTGSGNTIYF. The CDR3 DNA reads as TGTGCCAGCAGTTCCACAGGGTCTGGAAACACCATATATTTT.

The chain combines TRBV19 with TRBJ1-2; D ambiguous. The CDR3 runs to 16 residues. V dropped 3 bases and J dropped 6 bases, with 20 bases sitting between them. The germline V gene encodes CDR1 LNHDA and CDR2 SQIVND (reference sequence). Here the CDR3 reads CASSIRLGGSTDGYTF. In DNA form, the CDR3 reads TGTGCCAGTAGTATTCGGCTCGGAGGGTCTACGGATGGCTACACCTTC.

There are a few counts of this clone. CDR3 nucleotides: TGTGCCAGCAGAGAACTAGCGGGGGGGCTCGGAACCGGGGAGCTGTTTTTT. Amino acids: CASRELAGGLGTGELFF. The chain has TRBV6-1 and TRBJ2-2; 13 bases are shared with TRBD2. V lost 6 bases, J lost 5 bases, and 9 bases stayed unmatched. CDR3 length equals 17 residues. The germline V gene encodes CDR1 MNHNS and CDR2 SASEGT.

The CDR3 is CASSENYRGRSEQYV. For the CDR3, the DNA is TGCGCCAGCAGTGAGAACTACAGGGGGCGAAGCGAGCAGTACGTC. The gene calls are TRBV10-2 and TRBJ2-7, with TRBD1 identical over 9 bases. CDR1 is WSHSY, CDR2 SAAADI, per germline. The CDR3 length is 15 residues. Unmatched junction bases numbered 8, after V lost 2 bases and J lost 6 bases.

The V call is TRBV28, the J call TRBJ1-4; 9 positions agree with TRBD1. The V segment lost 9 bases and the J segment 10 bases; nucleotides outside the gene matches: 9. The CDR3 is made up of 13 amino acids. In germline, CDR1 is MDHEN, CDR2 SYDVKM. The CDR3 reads CASKQGATGKLFF. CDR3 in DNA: TGTGCCAGTAAACAGGGGGCGACGGGAAAACTGTTTTTT. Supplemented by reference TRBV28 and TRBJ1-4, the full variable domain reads DVKVTQSSRYLVKRTGEKVFLECVQDMDHENMFWYRQDPGLGLRLIYFSYDVKMKEKGDIPEGYSVSREKKERFSLILESASTNQTSMYLCASKQGATGKLFFGSGTQLSVL.

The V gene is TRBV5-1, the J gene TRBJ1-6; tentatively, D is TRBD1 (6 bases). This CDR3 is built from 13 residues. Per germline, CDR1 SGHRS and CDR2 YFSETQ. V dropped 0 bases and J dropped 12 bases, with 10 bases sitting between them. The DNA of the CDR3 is TGCGCCAGCAGCTTGGTTCAGACAGGACCCCTCCACTTT. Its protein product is CASSLVQTGPLHF.

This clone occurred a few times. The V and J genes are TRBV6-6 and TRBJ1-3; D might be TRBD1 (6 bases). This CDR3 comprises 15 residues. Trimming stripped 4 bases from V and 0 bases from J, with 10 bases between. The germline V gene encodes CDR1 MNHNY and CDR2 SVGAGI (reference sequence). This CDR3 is CASSSGQYSGNTIYF. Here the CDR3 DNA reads TGTGCCAGCAGTTCGGGACAATACTCTGGAAACACCATATATTTT.

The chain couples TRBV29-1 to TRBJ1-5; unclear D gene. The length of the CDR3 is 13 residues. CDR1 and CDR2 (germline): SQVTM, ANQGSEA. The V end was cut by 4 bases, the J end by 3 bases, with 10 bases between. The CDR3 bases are TGCAGCGTTGTCCAAACAGCCAATCAGCCCCAGCATTTT. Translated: CSVVQTANQPQHF.

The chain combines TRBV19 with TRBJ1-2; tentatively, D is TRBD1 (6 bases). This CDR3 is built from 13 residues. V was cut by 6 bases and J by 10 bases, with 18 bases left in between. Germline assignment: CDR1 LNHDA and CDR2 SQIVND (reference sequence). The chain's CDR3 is CASRLPGGQPYTF. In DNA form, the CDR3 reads TGTGCCAGTAGATTGCCTGGAGGACAGCCCTACACCTTC.

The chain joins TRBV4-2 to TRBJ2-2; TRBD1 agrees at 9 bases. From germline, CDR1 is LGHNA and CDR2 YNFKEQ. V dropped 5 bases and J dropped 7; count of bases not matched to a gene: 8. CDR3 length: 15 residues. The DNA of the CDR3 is TGTGCCAGCAGCGCGATACAGGGGGCGAACGGGGAGCTGTTTTTT. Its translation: CASSAIQGANGELFF.

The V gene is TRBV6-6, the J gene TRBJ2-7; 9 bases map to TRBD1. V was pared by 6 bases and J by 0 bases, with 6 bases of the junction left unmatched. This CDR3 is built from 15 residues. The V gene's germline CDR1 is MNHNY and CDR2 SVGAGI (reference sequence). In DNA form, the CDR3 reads TGTGCCAGCAGCCAGACAGGGGGGGTCTCCTACGAGCAGTACTTC. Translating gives CASSQTGGVSYEQYF.

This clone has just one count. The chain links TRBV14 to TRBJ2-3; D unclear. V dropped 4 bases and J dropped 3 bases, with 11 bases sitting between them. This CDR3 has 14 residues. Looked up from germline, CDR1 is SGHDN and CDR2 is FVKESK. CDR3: CASSPSSSTDTQYF. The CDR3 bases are TGTGCCAGCAGCCCCAGTTCGTCAACAGATACGCAGTATTTT.

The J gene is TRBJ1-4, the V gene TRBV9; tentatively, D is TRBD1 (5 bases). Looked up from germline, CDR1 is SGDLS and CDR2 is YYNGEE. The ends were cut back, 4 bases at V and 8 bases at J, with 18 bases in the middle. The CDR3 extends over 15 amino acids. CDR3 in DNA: TGTGCCAGCAGCCCTACTACCGCGGGGGGGGAAAAACTGTTTTTT. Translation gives CASSPTTAGGEKLFF.

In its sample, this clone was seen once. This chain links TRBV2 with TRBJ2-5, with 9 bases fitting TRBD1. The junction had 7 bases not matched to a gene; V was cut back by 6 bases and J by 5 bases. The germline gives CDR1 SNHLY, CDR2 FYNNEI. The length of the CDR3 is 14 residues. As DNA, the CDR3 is TGTGCCAGCAGAGATACAGGGGGCCACGAGACCCAGTACTTC. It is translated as CASRDTGGHETQYF.

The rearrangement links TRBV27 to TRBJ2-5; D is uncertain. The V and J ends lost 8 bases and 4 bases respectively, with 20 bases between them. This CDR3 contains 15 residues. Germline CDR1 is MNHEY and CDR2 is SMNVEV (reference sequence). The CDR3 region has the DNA TGTGCCAGCCGACCACCTCCCGAGAGAGGAGAGACCCAGTACTTC. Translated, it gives CASRPPPERGETQYF.